Below, 24 T cell receptor beta chains from the same sample are listed, as sequenced in a study of T cells in women clearing cervical HPV infection. Only in-frame clones appear in the TCRdb table, and some are missing; sequencing was by immunoSEQ multiplex PCR. The sample holds under 50,000 clones. Sequencing input: blood buffy coat. The source of these receptors is a woman between 18 and 70 years old with a cervical HPV16 infection that either progressed to CIN3+ or cleared (not recorded which).

The CDR3 region is CASYDKAGETQYF. The covered CDR3 bases are TGCGCCAGCTACGATAAGGCGGGAGAGACG. The gene calls are TRBV5-1 and TRBJ2-3; 7 bases map to TRBD2. The read comes to an end 3 residues before the CDR3 does, leaving the germline J gene to fill in the end. This CDR3 spans 13 amino acids. CDR1 and CDR2 (germline): SGHRS, YFSETQ. The variable domain in full, with the rest retrieved from reference TRBV5-1 and TRBJ2-3, is KAGVTQTPRYLIKTRGQQVTLSCSPISGHRSVSWYQQTPGQGLQFLFEYFSETQRNKGNFPGRFSGRQFSNSRSEMNVSTLELGDSALYLCASYDKAGETQYFGPGTRLTVL.

About this clone itself: The CDR3 end is not reached by the read, which stops 3 residues before it; the germline J gene fills it in. V and J are TRBV4-1 and TRBJ2-5; TRBD2 aligns across 8 bases. V was pared by 4 bases and J by 5 bases, with 15 bases of the junction left unmatched. Germline V gene data show CDR1 as MGHRA and CDR2 as YSYEKL. CDR3 length: 17 amino acids. The CDR3 region is CASSPKFSGTRGETQYF. Partial CDR3 DNA: TGCGCCAGCAGCCCGAAATTTTCCGGGACTAGGGGGGAGACC.

A word on this clone: The read terminates 3 residues ahead of where the CDR3 ends, so the germline J gene completes it. The chain is built from TRBV6-1 and TRBJ2-1, with no clear D. The CDR3 is 18 residues long. The germline V and J ends were trimmed by 0 bases and 5 bases, with 20 bases remaining between them. Germline CDR1 and CDR2: MNHNS and SASEGT. CDR3 sequence: CASSEAISSAPLDNEQFF. The sequenced part of the CDR3 DNA is TGTGCCAGCAGTGAAGCGATTAGTAGTGCCCCCCTAGACAATGAG.

With regard to this clone: The observed sequence ends 3 residues before the CDR3 terminus, with the missing tail filled in from the germline J gene. The genes are TRBV7-3 and TRBJ2-1; tentative D call: TRBD1 (5 bases). CDR3 size: 15 residues. Germline loops: CDR1 SGHTA, CDR2 FQGTGA. Trimming left V 2 bases short and J 5 bases short, with 13 bases between. The CDR3 bases that were read are TGTGCCAGCAGCTTACGTGGGGCGTCGGACAATGAG. It specifies CASSLRGASDNE. The whole CDR3 sequence reads CASSLRGASDNEQFF.

As for this clone: The germline gene is not matched at one end of the junction; a read error may be the cause. The missing CDR3 end, 3 residues past where the read stops, is filled in from the germline J gene. The rearrangement uses TRBV30 and TRBJ1-1, with 9 positions matching TRBD1. This CDR3 region has 13 residues. Germline CDR1 reads GTSNPN; CDR2 reads SVGIG (reference sequence). The sequenced part of the CDR3 DNA is TGTGCCTTCACAGGGGGCGAGAACCCTGAA. This encodes CAFTGGENPE. The full CDR3 is CAFTGGENPEAFF.

With respect to this clone: The read finishes 3 residues shy of the CDR3 end, and the germline J gene is used to complete it. The rearrangement links TRBV19 to TRBJ2-3; 10 bases map to TRBD2. Germline V gene data show CDR1 as LNHDA and CDR2 as SQIVND (reference sequence). V gave up 5 bases and J gave up 0 bases; unmatched junction bases: 5. This CDR3 comprises 16 residues. The CDR3 is CASSPRTSGSTDTQYF. The sequenced part of the CDR3 DNA is TGTGCCAGTAGTCCAAGGACTAGCGGAAGCACAGATACG. The whole variable domain, remainder taken from reference TRBV19 and TRBJ2-3, is DGGITQSPKYLFRKEGQNVTLSCEQNLNHDAMYWYRQDPGQGLRLIYYSQIVNDFQKGDIAEGYSVSREKKESFPLTVTSAQKNPTAFYLCASSPRTSGSTDTQYFGPGTRLTVL.

Worth noting for this clone: Sequencing ends 3 residues short of the CDR3 end; the germline J gene provides the rest. The genes are TRBV20-1 and TRBJ2-4, with D possibly being TRBD2 (6 bases). This CDR3 is built from 12 residues. CDR1 DFQATT and CDR2 SNEGSKA come from the germline V gene (reference sequence). The covered CDR3 bases are TGCAGTGCTAGAACGGGGGATCAGCCT. Its translation: CSARTGDQP. The full CDR3 reads CSARTGDQPQYF.

As to this clone: The observed sequence ends 3 residues before the CDR3 terminus, with the missing tail filled in from the germline J gene. The rearrangement joins TRBV5-5 to TRBJ2-1; TRBD1 matches at 9 bases. The CDR3 is 15 residues long. Germline V gives CDR1 SGHKS, CDR2 YYEKEE (reference sequence). V dropped 2 bases and J dropped 6; count of bases not matched to a gene: 6. Partial CDR3 DNA: TGTGCCAGCAGCTTTAGGGGACAGGGACCCAATGAG. It encodes CASSFRGQGPNE. The whole CDR3 is CASSFRGQGPNEQFF. The full variable domain, rest sourced from reference TRBV5-5 and TRBJ2-1, is DAGVTQSPTHLIKTRGQQVTLRCSPISGHKSVSWYQQVLGQGPQFIFQYYEKEERGRGNFPDRFSARQFPNYSSELNVNALLLGDSALYLCASSFRGQGPNEQFFGPGTRLTVL.

Note on this clone: The read ends 3 residues early relative to the CDR3; the germline J gene fills the gap. The chain uses TRBV7-2 and TRBJ2-3, with 12 positions matching TRBD1. With 5 bases clipped from V and 5 bases from J, the junction kept 5 bases outside the gene matches. The CDR3 is made up of 15 amino acids. CDR1 and CDR2 (germline): SGHTA, FQGNSA. CDR3 DNA, as far as it was read: TGTGCCAGCAGCCAAGGGACAGGGGGCAGAGATACG. This translates into CASSQGTGGRDT. Given in full, the CDR3 is CASSQGTGGRDTQYF.

With respect to this clone: Read data end 3 residues before the CDR3 end; the end is taken from the germline J gene. The chain links TRBV2 to TRBJ2-7; 8 bases are a match to TRBD1. This CDR3 has 14 residues. Germline lookup yields CDR1 SNHLY and CDR2 FYNNEI. With V trimmed by 5 bases and J by 4 bases, 7 bases remained unmatched. The chain's CDR3 is CASSWDRRAYEQYF. The sequenced part of the CDR3 DNA is TGTGCCAGCAGTTGGGACAGGAGGGCTTACGAG.

Of note for this clone: The CDR3 end lies 3 residues beyond the end of the read and is filled in from the germline J gene. The chain has TRBV19 and TRBJ1-2; D may be TRBD1 (5 bases). The CDR3 spans 11 residues. The V end was cut by 8 bases, the J end by 6 bases, with 10 bases between. The germline V gene has CDR1 LNHDA and CDR2 SQIVND (reference sequence). CDR3 in amino acids: CASRRGDGYTF. CDR3 DNA (partial): TGTGCCAGTCGTCGGGGGGATGGC.

Concerning this clone itself: The read ends 3 residues before the CDR3 terminus; that terminus is restored from the germline J gene. The rearrangement uses TRBV5-1 and TRBJ2-5; 7 bases match TRBD1. CDR3 length equals 14 residues. Trimming at V came to 4 bases and at J to 7 bases, leaving 10 bases not matched to a gene. The germline CDR1 and CDR2 sequences are SGHRS and YFSETQ. CDR3 region: CASSPGQLVGTQYF. Partial CDR3 DNA: TGCGCCAGCAGCCCGGGACAGCTGGTGGGGACC.

Of note for this clone: The missing CDR3 end, 3 residues past where the read stops, is filled in from the germline J gene. The chain uses TRBV11-3 and TRBJ2-2; D gene uncertain. From germline, CDR1 is SGHNT and CDR2 YENEEA. V was cut by 5 bases and J by 5 bases, with 9 bases left in between. The CDR3 loop spans 13 amino acids. The sequenced part of the CDR3 DNA is TGTGCCAGCAGCGGCGGTAGAACCGGGGAG. It encodes CASSGGRTGE. The full-length CDR3 reads as CASSGGRTGELFF.

For this clone: The read is 3 residues too short to cover the CDR3 end, so that end is filled in from the germline J gene. The V gene is TRBV5-1, the J gene TRBJ2-7; D may be TRBD1 (5 bases). This CDR3 comprises 15 residues. V dropped 3 bases and J dropped 5 bases, with 18 bases sitting between them. CDR1 is SGHRS and CDR2 is YFSETQ in the germline V gene. CDR3 protein: CASSSGHGQKDEQYF. CDR3 DNA (partial): TGCGCCAGCAGCTCCGGCCACGGACAAAAGGACGAG.

A note on this clone: The sequenced fragment ends 3 residues before the CDR3 boundary, so the rest is inferred from the germline J gene. The rearrangement joins TRBV5-1 to TRBJ1-3; 9 nucleotides agree with TRBD1. The V segment lost 5 bases and the J segment 4 bases; nucleotides outside the gene matches: 13. The CDR3 consists of 17 residues. From germline, CDR1 is SGHRS and CDR2 YFSETQ. The CDR3 loop reads CASRGGGQGKIGNTIYF. CDR3 DNA (partial): TGCGCCAGCAGGGGGGGCGGACAGGGGAAGATCGGAAACACC.

In regard to this clone: From the germline J gene comes the end of the CDR3, since the read stops 3 residues before it. The chain is built from TRBV5-1 and TRBJ1-1; D is undetermined. Germline lookup yields CDR1 SGHRS and CDR2 YFSETQ. The length of the CDR3 is 15 residues. Between the trimmed V and J ends, which lost 1 base and 1 base, there was a span of 11 bases. Here the CDR3 reads CASSLIPGSNTEAFF. The covered CDR3 bases are TGCGCCAGCAGCTTGATCCCAGGATCGAACACTGAA.

On this clone: The read comes to an end 3 residues before the CDR3 does, leaving the germline J gene to fill in the end. The genes are TRBV19 and TRBJ2-5, with a weak D call TRBD2 (5 bases). V lost 8 bases and J 5 bases, leaving 18 bases between the germline ends. The CDR3 is made up of 14 amino acids. Germline CDR1 and CDR2: LNHDA and SQIVND (reference sequence). The CDR3 DNA, read in part, is TGTGCCAGTTCTCGACCTAGCTCGAGCGAGACC. Translated, it gives CASSRPSSSET. In full, the CDR3 is CASSRPSSSETQYF.

Comments on this clone: The missing CDR3 end, 3 residues past where the read stops, is filled in from the germline J gene. This sequence joins TRBV11-2 and TRBJ2-3, with 7 bases identical to TRBD1. The length of the CDR3 is 15 residues. The V gene's germline CDR1 is SGHAT and CDR2 FQNNGV. The covered CDR3 bases are TGTGCCAGCAGCTTAGAACAGGGGCCGAATCAGCCG. It specifies CASSLEQGPNQP. The full CDR3 protein reads CASSLEQGPNQPQYF. Supplemented by reference TRBV11-2 and TRBJ2-3, the full variable domain reads EAGVAQSPRYKIIEKRQSVAFWCNPISGHATLYWYQQILGQGPKLLIQFQNNGVVDDSQLPKDRFSAERLKGVDSTLKIQPAKLEDSAVYLCASSLEQGPNQPQYFGPGTRLTVL.

CDR3 in amino acids: CASSDDKAGAFQETQYF. The CDR3 bases that were read are TGTGCCAGCAGTGACGATAAAGCGGGGGCCTTCCAAGAGACC. This sequence joins TRBV6-4 and TRBJ2-5; 8 bases are a match to TRBD2. The CDR3 goes on 3 residues after the read ends, and that part is filled in from the germline J gene. There are 17 residues in the CDR3. V dropped 2 bases and J dropped 1; count of bases not matched to a gene: 9. The germline gives CDR1 MRHNA, CDR2 SNTAGT.

Worth noting for this clone: The read gets to within 3 residues of the CDR3 end, and the germline J gene fills in the rest. The V and J genes are TRBV7-2 and TRBJ2-5; 8 bases map to TRBD2. The CDR3 is 15 residues long. Germline V gene sequence: CDR1 SGHTA, CDR2 FQGNSA. CDR3 sequence reads: CASSLGGGNTDTQYF. CDR3 DNA (partial): TGTGCCAGCAGCTTAGGCGGGGGGAACACAGATACC.

With regard to this clone: From the germline J gene comes the end of the CDR3, since the read stops 3 residues before it. The chain is built from TRBV2 and TRBJ2-3, with TRBD2 identical over 7 bases. After removal of 6 bases from V and 2 bases from J, the junction contained 5 bases not matched to a gene. Germline loops: CDR1 SNHLY, CDR2 FYNNEI. This CDR3 spans 14 amino acids. The covered CDR3 bases are TGTGCCAGCAGGGCTAGCGGATACACAGATACG. Translation gives CASRASGYTDT. The entire CDR3 reads CASRASGYTDTQYF.

CDR3 loop: CASGVRDNAKKLFF. The sequenced part of the CDR3 DNA is TGTGCCAGCGGAGTACGGGACAACGCAAAAAAA. V usage is TRBV28 and J usage is TRBJ1-4, with a possible D match to TRBD1 (6 bases). The DNA ends 3 residues before the CDR3 does, and the rest of the CDR3 is filled in from the germline J gene. With 8 bases removed from V and 9 bases from J, the gap between germline ends came to 19 bases. CDR1 and CDR2 (germline): MDHEN, SYDVKM. The CDR3 has 14 amino acids.

Points on this clone: The read halts 3 residues ahead of the CDR3 end, with the missing end drawn from the germline J gene. The rearrangement uses TRBV6-2 or TRBV6-3 and TRBJ2-5; TRBD2 aligns across 8 bases. CDR1 MNHEY and CDR2 SVGEGT come from the germline V gene. J gave up 0 bases and V 8 bases, and 5 bases lay outside the gene matches. There are 14 residues in the CDR3. CDR3: CASQRGKYQETQYF. The CDR3 DNA, read in part, is TGTGCCAGCCAGCGGGGGAAGTACCAAGAGACC.

The CDR3 region is CASSHLSGGLIEQYF. The DNA read from the CDR3 is TGTGCCAGCAGTCACCTCTCGGGGGGCCTCATCGAG. This chain links TRBV5-5 with TRBJ2-7, with a weak D call TRBD2 (7 bases). From the germline J gene comes the end of the CDR3, since the read stops 3 residues before it. The germline V and J ends were trimmed by 5 bases and 6 bases, with 21 bases remaining between them. Germline V gene sequence: CDR1 SGHKS, CDR2 YYEKEE (reference sequence). This CDR3 region has 15 residues.